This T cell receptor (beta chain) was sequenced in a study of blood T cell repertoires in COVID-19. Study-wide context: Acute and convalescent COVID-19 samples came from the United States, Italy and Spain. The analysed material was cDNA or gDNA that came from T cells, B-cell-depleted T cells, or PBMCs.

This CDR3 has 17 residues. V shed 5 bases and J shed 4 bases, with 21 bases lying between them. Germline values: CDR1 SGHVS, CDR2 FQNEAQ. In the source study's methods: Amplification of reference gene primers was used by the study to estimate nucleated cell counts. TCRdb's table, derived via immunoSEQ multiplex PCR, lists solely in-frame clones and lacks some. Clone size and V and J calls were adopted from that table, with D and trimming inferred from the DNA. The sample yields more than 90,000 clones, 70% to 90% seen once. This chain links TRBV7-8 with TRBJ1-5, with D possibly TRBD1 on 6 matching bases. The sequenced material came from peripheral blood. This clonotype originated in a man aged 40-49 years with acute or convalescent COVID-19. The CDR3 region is CASSPMWGGAGNQPQHF. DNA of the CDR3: TGTGCCAGCAGCCCGATGTGGGGGGGGGCTGGGAATCAGCCCCAGCATTTT.